The entry below describes one TCR beta chain. This entry is derived from a study of immune cell composition in non-small cell lung cancer. Template was genomic DNA from frozen, unsorted single-cell suspensions. Sequencing was performed with immunoSEQ multiplex PCR; in TCRdb, only in-frame clones are kept and a portion is missing. Of nearly 7,000 clones listed, roughly 74% are singletons. Trimming cost V 4 bases and J 3 bases; bases outside gene matches: 6. The CDR3 consists of 16 residues. The germline V gene has CDR1 LNHDA and CDR2 SQIVND (reference sequence). This rearrangement joins TRBV19 to TRBJ1-5, with 10 nucleotides matching TRBD1. The sequenced sample was lung tumor tissue. This TCR came from a human donor with non-small cell lung cancer. The DNA of the CDR3 is TGTGCCAGTAGTACTCCGGGACAGGGGCTCAATCAGCCCCAGCATTTT. This codes for CASSTPGQGLNQPQHF.